A single sample is the source of the 29 T cell receptor beta chains below, sequenced in a study of vaccination and CD4 T cells after COVID-19. Their target antigens are unknown. The sample's treatment: roughly ten-day PBMC culture with coronavirus spike peptide pools or control peptides (ViraFEST assay). With the Oncomine TCR Beta short-read assay, DNA from cultured CD4+ T cells was sequenced. TCRdb redid the calling of the PCR reads with MiXCR, one entry per CDR3 protein. The data hold about 25,000 distinct CDR3 sequences, with roughly 50% observed a single time. Sequencing input: CD4+ T cells from blood, cultured in vitro. The receptors stem from a human donor who had recovered from COVID-19.

This clonotype qualifies as medium-sized (0.01 to 0.1%). The gene calls are TRBV10-3 and TRBJ2-3, with TRBD2 matching over 11 bases. CDR3 length: 15 amino acids. The germline gives CDR1 ENHRY, CDR2 SYGVKD. Germline trimming cut 0 bases from V and 4 bases from J; bases unmatched to any gene: 0. The CDR3 is CAISESTSGADTQYF. CDR3 in DNA: TGTGCCATCAGTGAGTCGACTAGCGGGGCAGATACGCAGTATTTT.

This clonotype showed up just a few times. This sequence joins TRBV19 and TRBJ1-2; D gene ambiguous. The CDR3 spans 15 residues. V was trimmed by 7 bases and J by 1 base, leaving 16 bases between them. Germline V gene lookup returns CDR1 LNHDA and CDR2 SQIVND (reference sequence). The CDR3 spells CASTPQSTFNYGYTF. The CDR3 DNA reads TGTGCCAGTACCCCCCAGAGCACTTTTAACTATGGCTACACCTTC.

The chain joins TRBV18 to TRBJ2-1, with TRBD2 identical over 11 bases. The trim removed 6 bases at V and 3 bases at J, leaving 4 bases unmatched. Per the germline V gene, CDR1 is KGHSH and CDR2 is LQKENI. The CDR3 contains 15 residues. CDR3 sequence: CASSKGLADYNEQFF. CDR3 coding DNA: TGTGCCAGCTCCAAGGGACTAGCGGACTACAATGAGCAGTTCTTC.

This clonotype appeared a few times. The V and J genes are TRBV7-2 and TRBJ2-1; 7 bases line up with TRBD2. The CDR3 length is 18 residues. CDR1 and CDR2 from the germline V gene are SGHTA and FQGNSA. V was pared by 2 bases and J by 2 bases, with 12 bases of the junction left unmatched. The DNA for the CDR3 is TGTGCCAGCAGCTTATTTGGATTGTCGGGGGGTCCCTACAATGAGCAGTTCTTC. This codes for CASSLFGLSGGPYNEQFF.

This sequence joins TRBV28 and TRBJ2-7, with D unclear. The V end was cut by 8 bases, the J end by 0 bases, with 5 bases between. Germline CDR1 is MDHEN and CDR2 is SYDVKM. There are 11 residues in the CDR3. The CDR3 here is CASGNSYEQYF. CDR3 nucleotides: TGTGCCAGCGGGAACTCCTACGAGCAGTACTTC.

The chain joins TRBV11-2 to TRBJ2-3; 13 bases fit TRBD2. This CDR3 has 17 amino acids. V shed 5 bases and J 3 bases; nucleotides not matched to a gene: 8. CDR1 SGHAT and CDR2 FQNNGV come from the germline V gene. Written as DNA, the CDR3 is TGTGCCAGCAGCCTTTGGACTAGCGGGGGTTCGACAGATACGCAGTATTTT. Protein: CASSLWTSGGSTDTQYF. Combining the CDR3 with reference TRBV11-2 and TRBJ2-3 gives the whole variable domain EAGVAQSPRYKIIEKRQSVAFWCNPISGHATLYWYQQILGQGPKLLIQFQNNGVVDDSQLPKDRFSAERLKGVDSTLKIQPAKLEDSAVYLCASSLWTSGGSTDTQYFGPGTRLTVL.

This chain joins TRBV4-1 and TRBJ2-3, with D unresolved. This CDR3 is 16 amino acids long. Germline assignment: CDR1 MGHRA and CDR2 YSYEKL. The V gene lost 1 base and the J gene lost 4 bases, with 15 bases spanning the gap. The CDR3 loop reads CASSQGKVPLSDTQYF. CDR3 nucleotide sequence: TGCGCCAGCAGCCAAGGCAAAGTTCCCCTGTCAGATACGCAGTATTTT.

The chain has TRBV20-1 and TRBJ1-2; TRBD1 agrees at 10 bases. The CDR3 runs 14 residues. V was clipped by 0 bases and J by 8 bases; unmatched bases: 6. Germline V gives CDR1 DFQATT, CDR2 SNEGSKA (reference sequence). The CDR3 protein is CSARDGTGAGGYTF. The CDR3 coding sequence is TGCAGTGCTAGAGACGGGACAGGGGCCGGCGGCTACACCTTC.

This clonotype was observed a single time. The V and J genes are TRBV20-1 and TRBJ1-5; tentative D call: TRBD1 (5 bases). The V end lost 0 bases, the J end lost 9 bases, and 15 bases lay between the germline ends. The germline V gene has CDR1 DFQATT and CDR2 SNEGSKA (reference sequence). The CDR3 totals 14 residues. CDR3 nucleotide sequence: TGCAGTGCTAGAGACGCCGTCAGGGCCCGGCCCCAGCATTTT. Translated, it gives CSARDAVRARPQHF.

DNA for the CDR3: TGTGCCAGCAGCTCCAACAGGGCATCCTACGAGCAGTACTTC. It codes for CASSSNRASYEQYF. The chain is built from TRBV7-2 and TRBJ2-7, with TRBD1 as a possible D gene (6 bases). This CDR3 is built from 14 residues. Germline values: CDR1 SGHTA, CDR2 FQGNSA. Trimming took 4 bases from V and 1 from J, leaving 11 bases between them.

This rearrangement joins TRBV28 to TRBJ2-3; D might be TRBD2 (7 bases). V lost 7 bases and J 0 bases, leaving 14 bases between the germline ends. The CDR3 covers 15 residues. Germline V lookup: CDR1 MDHEN, CDR2 SYDVKM. DNA for the CDR3: TGTGCCAGCATCCCGGGGGGCACAAGCACAGATACGCAGTATTTT. It translates to CASIPGGTSTDTQYF.

The chain combines TRBV25-1 with TRBJ2-6; tentatively, D is TRBD2 (5 bases). CDR1 and CDR2 (germline): MGHDK, SYGVNS. The V end lost 8 bases, the J end lost 0 bases, and 14 bases lay between the germline ends. CDR3 length equals 16 residues. CDR3 nucleotide sequence: TGTGCCAGCGGAGGCAGCTTTGTCTCTGGGGCCAACGTCCTGACTTTC. Its protein is CASGGSFVSGANVLTF.

The V call is TRBV28, the J call TRBJ2-3; TRBD2 matches 12 bases. The CDR3 spans 18 residues. Germline values: CDR1 MDHEN, CDR2 SYDVKM. V gave up 8 bases and J gave up 0 bases; unmatched junction bases: 12. This chain's CDR3 is CASPPHSSGGGSTDTQYF. The DNA of the CDR3 is TGTGCCAGCCCCCCCCACTCTAGCGGGGGGGGGAGCACAGATACGCAGTATTTT.

This clonotype was found once. The rearrangement joins TRBV28 to TRBJ1-2; a possible D gene is TRBD1 (6 bases). Germline-derived CDR1 and CDR2 are MDHEN and SYDVKM. The CDR3 has 16 amino acids. The V gene lost 3 bases and the J gene lost 4 bases, with 18 bases spanning the gap. CDR3 sequence: CASSLGSQGRAYGYTF. CDR3 nucleotides: TGTGCCAGCAGTTTGGGCTCCCAGGGGCGCGCCTATGGCTACACCTTC.

The J gene is TRBJ2-5, the V gene TRBV24-1, with TRBD1 as a possible D gene (6 bases). V gave up 0 bases and J gave up 1 base, with 11 bases separating them. This CDR3 is 16 amino acids long. Looked up from germline, CDR1 is KGHDR and CDR2 is SFDVKD. In nucleotides, the CDR3 is TGTGCCACCAGTGATTTGGGGGACACCACCCAAGAGACCCAGTACTTC. This encodes CATSDLGDTTQETQYF.

V gene TRBV7-2 combines with J gene TRBJ2-3, with D hard to call. CDR1 is SGHTA and CDR2 is FQGNSA in the germline V gene. V lost 2 bases and J lost 2, with 8 bases in between. The CDR3 is 14 residues long. CDR3: CASSLNAYTDTQYF. CDR3 in DNA: TGTGCCAGCAGCTTAAACGCTTACACAGATACGCAGTATTTT.

The rearrangement joins TRBV6-1 to TRBJ1-1; D gene uncertain. The V end lost 11 bases, the J end lost 3 bases, and 16 bases lay between the germline ends. Germline assignment: CDR1 MNHNS and CDR2 SASEGT. This CDR3 comprises 13 residues. CDR3 in DNA: TGTGCCGGTTCGAGCTCTTGGGACACTGAAGCTTTCTTT. It yields the protein CAGSSSWDTEAFF.

This clonotype was seen a few times. CDR3 amino acids: CASRWQMNTEAFF. In nucleotides, the CDR3 is TGTGCCAGCAGATGGCAGATGAACACTGAAGCTTTCTTT. V and J are TRBV28 and TRBJ1-1; D is uncertain. V lost 6 bases and J lost 0, with 8 bases in between. This CDR3 spans 13 amino acids. Germline V gives CDR1 MDHEN, CDR2 SYDVKM.

The sample holds one count of this clonotype. In nucleotides, the CDR3 is TGTGCCAGCAGTTCTCTACGACTAGCGGGGGGGCAGGATGAGCAGTTCTTC. This translates into CASSSLRLAGGQDEQFF. This chain connects TRBV28 to TRBJ2-1; TRBD2 agrees at 14 bases. Germline V CDR1 and CDR2: MDHEN, SYDVKM. After removal of 4 bases from V and 8 bases from J, the junction contained 10 bases not matched to a gene. The CDR3 spans 17 residues.

This clonotype appeared a few times. The chain couples TRBV7-9 to TRBJ1-5, with TRBD1 identical over 8 bases. V shed 1 base and J 3 bases; nucleotides not matched to a gene: 5. The CDR3 extends over 16 amino acids. Germline V CDR1 and CDR2: SEHNR, FQNEAQ (reference sequence). DNA of the CDR3: TGTGCCAGCAGCTTAGGGACAGGGATATTCAATCAGCCCCAGCATTTT. It codes for CASSLGTGIFNQPQHF.

The rearrangement uses TRBV15 and TRBJ1-2; unclear D gene. The V end lost 0 bases, the J end lost 6 bases, and 20 bases lay between the germline ends. Per the germline V gene, CDR1 is LNHNV and CDR2 is YYDKDF (reference sequence). The CDR3 has 17 amino acids. CDR3 sequence (DNA): TGTGCCACCAGCAGAGATAGAGGCCGGTTGAGGGCAGATGGCTACACCTTC. Its protein is CATSRDRGRLRADGYTF.

This sequence joins TRBV2 and TRBJ1-5; 9 bases match TRBD1. The germline gives CDR1 SNHLY, CDR2 FYNNEI. The V gene end was trimmed by 5 bases and the J gene end by 1 base; junction bases not matched to a gene: 3. This CDR3 is built from 15 residues. The DNA for the CDR3 is TGTGCCAGCAGTTGGGGACAGGGCAGCAATCAGCCCCAGCATTTT. Its protein is CASSWGQGSNQPQHF.

The chain carries TRBV20-1 and TRBJ2-5; D is perhaps TRBD2 (6 bases). This CDR3 region has 14 residues. Looked up from germline, CDR1 is DFQATT and CDR2 is SNEGSKA (reference sequence). The V and J ends lost 6 bases and 5 bases respectively, with 19 bases between them. The CDR3 loop reads CSATPWGVGETQYF. Here the CDR3 DNA reads TGCAGTGCCACGCCTTGGGGGGTGGGTGAGACCCAGTACTTC.

The chain combines TRBV30 with TRBJ1-6, with 8 bases that match TRBD1. The CDR3 loop spans 14 amino acids. With V trimmed by 0 bases and J by 10 bases, 5 bases remained unmatched. Germline assignment: CDR1 GTSNPN and CDR2 SVGIG (reference sequence). In DNA, the CDR3 is TGTGCCTGGAGTGTACAGGGGGGTTCCTCACCCCTCCACTTT. This gives the protein CAWSVQGGSSPLHF. Full variable domain (remainder filled in from reference TRBV30 and TRBJ1-6): SQTIHQWPATLVQPVGSPLSLECTVEGTSNPNLYWYRQAAGRGLQLLFYSVGIGQISSEVPQNLSASRPQDRQFILSSKKLLLSDSGFYLCAWSVQGGSSPLHFGNGTRLTVT.

The chain combines TRBV20-1 with TRBJ2-3, with 8 bases fitting TRBD2. The CDR3 runs to 13 residues. Germline V lookup: CDR1 DFQATT, CDR2 SNEGSKA (reference sequence). The CDR3 region has the DNA TGCAGCCCCGGGACTAGAGGCACAGATACGCAGTATTTT. Translation: CSPGTRGTDTQYF.

The chain uses TRBV2 and TRBJ1-6, with no clear D. This CDR3 region has 14 residues. V was trimmed by 3 bases and J by 5 bases, leaving 8 bases between them. The germline CDR1 and CDR2 sequences are SNHLY and FYNNEI. CDR3 sequence reads: CASSDGPNNSPLHF. The DNA for the CDR3 is TGTGCCAGCAGTGACGGGCCTAATAATTCACCCCTCCACTTT.

This clonotype occurred a few times. The chain has TRBV28 and TRBJ1-2; unclear D gene. The CDR3 covers 13 residues. V dropped 6 bases and J dropped 4 bases, with 12 bases sitting between them. The germline CDR1 and CDR2 sequences are MDHEN and SYDVKM. The CDR3 DNA is TGTGCCAGCAGCCGTGACGAGATCTATGGCTACACCTTC. It codes for CASSRDEIYGYTF.

This clonotype was seen a handful of times. The CDR3 reads CASSLLGTSGRNTQYF. CDR3 in DNA: TGTGCCAGCAGCCTCCTGGGGACTAGCGGGAGAAATACGCAGTATTTT. This chain joins TRBV14 and TRBJ2-3, with TRBD2 identical over 14 bases. Trimming took 4 bases from V and 7 from J; bases not matched to a gene: 7. This CDR3 is 16 amino acids long. Germline CDR1 and CDR2: SGHDN and FVKESK.

This clonotype has more than one count but fewer than ten. The chain combines TRBV6-2 or TRBV6-3 with TRBJ1-5; perhaps TRBD1 as D (5 bases). Germline CDR1 and CDR2: MNHEY and SVGEGT. V gave up 2 bases and J gave up 4 bases, with 6 bases separating them. The CDR3 extends over 13 amino acids. CDR3 nucleotide sequence: TGTGCCAGCAGTTACGCAGGGAATCAGCCCCAGCATTTT. Translation gives CASSYAGNQPQHF.